The sequence of this T cell receptor (beta chain) was determined in a study of blood T cell repertoires in COVID-19. Generated by immunoSEQ multiplex PCR, the TCRdb table keeps only in-frame clones and is missing some. Of 100,000 or so clones detected, around 80% appear once; the ten largest clones hold 15% to 20%. The CDR3 consists of 15 residues. Germline CDR1 and CDR2: SNHLY and FYNNEI. Germline trimming cut 6 bases from V and 0 bases from J; bases unmatched to any gene: 8. The sequenced sample consisted of peripheral blood. This TCR was sampled from a human donor in a cohort sampled during active COVID-19. The chain has TRBV2 and TRBJ2-7, with TRBD2 identical over 7 bases. The chain's CDR3 is CASRGREVRSYEQYF. CDR3 bases: TGTGCCAGCAGAGGGAGGGAGGTCCGCTCCTACGAGCAGTACTTC.